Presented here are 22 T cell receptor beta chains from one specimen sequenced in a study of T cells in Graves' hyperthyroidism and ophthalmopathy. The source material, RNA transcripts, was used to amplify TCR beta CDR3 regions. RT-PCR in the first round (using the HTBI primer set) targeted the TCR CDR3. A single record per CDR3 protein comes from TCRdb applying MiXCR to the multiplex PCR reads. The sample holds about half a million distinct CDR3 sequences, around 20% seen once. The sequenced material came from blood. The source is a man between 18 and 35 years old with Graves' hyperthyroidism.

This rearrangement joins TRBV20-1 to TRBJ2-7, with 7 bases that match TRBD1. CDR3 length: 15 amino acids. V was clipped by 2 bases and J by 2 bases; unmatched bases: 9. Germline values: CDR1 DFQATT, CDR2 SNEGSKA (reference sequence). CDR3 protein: CSARPTGPATYEQYF. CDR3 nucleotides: TGCAGTGCTAGACCGACAGGGCCCGCGACCTACGAGCAGTACTTC.

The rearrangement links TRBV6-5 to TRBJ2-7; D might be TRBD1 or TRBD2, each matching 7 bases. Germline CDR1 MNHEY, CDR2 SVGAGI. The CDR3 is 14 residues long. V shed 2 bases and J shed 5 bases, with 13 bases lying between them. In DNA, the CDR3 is TGTGCCAGCAGTTACGGGAGGGGGCTTCACGAGCAGTACTTC. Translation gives CASSYGRGLHEQYF.

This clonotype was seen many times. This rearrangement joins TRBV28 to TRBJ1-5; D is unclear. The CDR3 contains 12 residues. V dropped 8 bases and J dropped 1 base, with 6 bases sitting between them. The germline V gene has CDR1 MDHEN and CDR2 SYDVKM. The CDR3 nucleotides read TGTGCCAGCGGGTCAAGCAATCAGCCCCAGCATTTT. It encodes CASGSSNQPQHF.

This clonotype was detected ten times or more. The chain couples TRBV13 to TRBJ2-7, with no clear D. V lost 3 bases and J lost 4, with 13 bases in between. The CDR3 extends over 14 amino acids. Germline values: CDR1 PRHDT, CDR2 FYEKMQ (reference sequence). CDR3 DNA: TGTGCCAGCAGCTTCGGCCAGGCCGAGTACGAGCAGTACTTC. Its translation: CASSFGQAEYEQYF. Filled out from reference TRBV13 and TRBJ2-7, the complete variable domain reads AAGVIQSPRHLIKEKRETATLKCYPIPRHDTVYWYQQGPGQDPQFLISFYEKMQSDKGSIPDRFSAQQFSDYHSELNMSSLELGDSALYFCASSFGQAEYEQYFGPGTRLTVT.

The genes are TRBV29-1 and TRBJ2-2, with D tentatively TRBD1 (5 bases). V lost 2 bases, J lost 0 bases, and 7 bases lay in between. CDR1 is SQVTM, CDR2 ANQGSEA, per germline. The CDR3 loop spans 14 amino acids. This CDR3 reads CSVEQTANTGELFF. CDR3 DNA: TGCAGCGTTGAACAGACAGCGAACACCGGGGAGCTGTTTTTT.

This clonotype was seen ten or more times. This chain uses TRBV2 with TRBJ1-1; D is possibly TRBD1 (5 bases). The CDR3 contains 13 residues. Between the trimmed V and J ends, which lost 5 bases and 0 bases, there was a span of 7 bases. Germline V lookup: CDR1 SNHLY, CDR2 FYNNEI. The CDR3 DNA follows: TGTGCCAGCAGTAAACAGGTGAACACTGAAGCTTTCTTT. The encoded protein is CASSKQVNTEAFF.

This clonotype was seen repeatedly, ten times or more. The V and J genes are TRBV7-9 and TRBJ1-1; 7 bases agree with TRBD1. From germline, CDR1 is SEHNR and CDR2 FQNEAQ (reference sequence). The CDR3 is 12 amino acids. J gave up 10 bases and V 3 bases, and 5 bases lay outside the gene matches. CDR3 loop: CASSLGTAGAFF. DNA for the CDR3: TGTGCCAGCAGCTTGGGGACAGCCGGAGCTTTCTTT.

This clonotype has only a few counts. CDR3 DNA sequence: TGCGCCAGCAGTGATGGGCACACAGATACGCAGTATTTT. It codes for CASSDGHTDTQYF. This chain uses TRBV10-1 with TRBJ2-3; no clear D gene. Per germline, CDR1 WNHNN and CDR2 SYGVQD (reference sequence). Deletions cut 3 bases from V and 2 bases from J, with 6 bases between. The CDR3 is made up of 13 amino acids.

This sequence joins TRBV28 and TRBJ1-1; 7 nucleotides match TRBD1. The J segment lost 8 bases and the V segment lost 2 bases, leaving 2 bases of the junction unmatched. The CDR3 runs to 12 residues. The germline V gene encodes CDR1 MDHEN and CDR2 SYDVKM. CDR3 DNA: TGTGCCAGCAGTTTACTAGGGGGCGAAGCTTTCTTT. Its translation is CASSLLGGEAFF.

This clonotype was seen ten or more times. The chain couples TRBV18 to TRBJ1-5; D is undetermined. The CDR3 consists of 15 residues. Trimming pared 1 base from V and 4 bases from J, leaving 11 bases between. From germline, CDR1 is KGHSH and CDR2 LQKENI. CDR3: CASSPQGLRNQPQHF. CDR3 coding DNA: TGTGCCAGCTCACCACAGGGATTGAGGAATCAGCCCCAGCATTTT.

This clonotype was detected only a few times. The CDR3 here is CASSQGSPYGYTF. For the CDR3, the DNA is TGTGCCAGCAGCCAGGGAAGCCCCTATGGCTACACCTTC. V is TRBV14 and J is TRBJ1-2; D not certain. CDR1 SGHDN and CDR2 FVKESK come from the germline V gene. This CDR3 spans 13 amino acids. The V gene lost 3 bases and the J gene lost 4 bases, with 9 bases spanning the gap.

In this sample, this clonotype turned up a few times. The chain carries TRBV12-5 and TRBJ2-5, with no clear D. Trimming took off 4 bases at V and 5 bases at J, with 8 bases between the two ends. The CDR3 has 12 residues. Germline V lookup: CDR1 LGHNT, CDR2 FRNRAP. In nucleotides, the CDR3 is TGTGCTAGTGGTTCGATAGGGGAGACCCAGTACTTC. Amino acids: CASGSIGETQYF. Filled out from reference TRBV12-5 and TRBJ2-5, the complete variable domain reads DARVTQTPRHKVTEMGQEVTMRCQPILGHNTVFWYRQTMMQGLELLAYFRNRAPLDDSGMPKDRFSAEMPDATLATLKIQPSEPRDSAVYFCASGSIGETQYFGPGTRLLVL.

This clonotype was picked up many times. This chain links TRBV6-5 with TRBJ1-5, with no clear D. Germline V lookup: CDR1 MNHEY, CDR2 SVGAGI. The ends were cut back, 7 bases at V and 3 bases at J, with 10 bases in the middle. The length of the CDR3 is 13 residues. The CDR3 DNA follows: TGTGCCAGCACGAGACGTTTCAATCAGCCCCAGCATTTT. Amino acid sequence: CASTRRFNQPQHF.

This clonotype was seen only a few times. The CDR3 region has the DNA TGCAGCGTTGGAGCCGCCACTGGCTACACCTTC. Translation: CSVGAATGYTF. The rearrangement joins TRBV29-1 to TRBJ1-2; D remains ambiguous. The CDR3 covers 11 residues. Germline values: CDR1 SQVTM, CDR2 ANQGSEA. Trimming removed 4 bases at V and 7 bases at J, with 10 bases between. The full variable domain, in which reference TRBV29-1 and TRBJ1-2 provide the parts outside the CDR3, is SAVISQKPSRDICQRGTSLTIQCQVDSQVTMMFWYRQQPGQSLTLIATANQGSEATYESGFVIDKFPISRPNLTFSTLTVSNMSPEDSSIYLCSVGAATGYTFGSGTRLTVV.

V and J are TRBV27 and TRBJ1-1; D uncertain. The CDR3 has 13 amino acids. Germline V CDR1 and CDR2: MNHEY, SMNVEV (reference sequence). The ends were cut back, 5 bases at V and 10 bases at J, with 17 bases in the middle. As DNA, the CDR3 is TGTGCCAGCAGTCTAGAACGTGGGCCCCCAGCTTTCTTT. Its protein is CASSLERGPPAFF.

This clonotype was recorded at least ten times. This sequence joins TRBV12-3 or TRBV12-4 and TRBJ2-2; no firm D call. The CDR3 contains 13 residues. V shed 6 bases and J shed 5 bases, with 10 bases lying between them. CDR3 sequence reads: CASRGSGTGELFF. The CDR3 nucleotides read TGTGCCAGCAGAGGGTCAGGTACCGGGGAGCTGTTTTTT.

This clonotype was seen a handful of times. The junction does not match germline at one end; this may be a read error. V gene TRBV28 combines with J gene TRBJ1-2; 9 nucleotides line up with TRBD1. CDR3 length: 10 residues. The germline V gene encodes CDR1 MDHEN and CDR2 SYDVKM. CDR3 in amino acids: CASSGRDRDF. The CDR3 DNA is TGTGCCAGCAGTGGCCGGGACAGGGACTTC.

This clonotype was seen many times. The CDR3: CASSLGDAGLLNYGYTF. The CDR3 bases are TGTGCCAGCAGCTTAGGTGACGCAGGTCTTCTCAACTATGGCTACACCTTC. The chain has TRBV7-8 and TRBJ1-2; D gene unclear. Trimming removed 1 base from V and 2 bases from J, with 17 bases in between. Germline values: CDR1 SGHVS, CDR2 FQNEAQ. CDR3 size: 17 residues.

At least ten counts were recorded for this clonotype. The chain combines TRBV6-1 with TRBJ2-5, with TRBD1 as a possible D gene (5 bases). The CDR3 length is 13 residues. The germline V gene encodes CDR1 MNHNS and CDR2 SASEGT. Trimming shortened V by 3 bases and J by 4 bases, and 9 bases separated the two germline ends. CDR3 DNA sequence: TGTGCCAGCAGTGACCGGCAGGGAGAGACCCAGTACTTC. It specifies CASSDRQGETQYF.

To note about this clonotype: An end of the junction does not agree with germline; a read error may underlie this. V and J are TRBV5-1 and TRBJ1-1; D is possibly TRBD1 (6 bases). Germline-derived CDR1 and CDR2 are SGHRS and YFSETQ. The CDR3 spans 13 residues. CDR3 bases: TGCGCCTGCAGCTTACTAGGGGGCACTGAAGCTTTCTTT. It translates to CACSLLGGTEAFF.

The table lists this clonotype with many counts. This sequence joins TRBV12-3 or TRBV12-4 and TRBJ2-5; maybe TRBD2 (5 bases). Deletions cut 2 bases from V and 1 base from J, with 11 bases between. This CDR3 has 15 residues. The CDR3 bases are TGTGCCAGCAGTTTAACTAGGAGTGCCCAAGAGACCCAGTACTTC. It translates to CASSLTRSAQETQYF.

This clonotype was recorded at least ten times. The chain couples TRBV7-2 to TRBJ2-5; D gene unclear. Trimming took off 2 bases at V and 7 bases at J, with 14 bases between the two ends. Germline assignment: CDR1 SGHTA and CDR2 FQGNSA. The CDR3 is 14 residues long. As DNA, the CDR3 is TGTGCCAGCAGCTTAAGAAGTGGTGAAGCGACCCAGTACTTC. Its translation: CASSLRSGEATQYF.